This T cell receptor beta chain stems from a study of T cell clones after liver transplantation (dated by TCRdb to the late 2010s). In the study overall: ITN030ST, the source of the samples, was a randomized trial that attempted immunosuppression withdrawal within 2 years of liver transplantation. Donor-reactive T cell clones were identified by TCRbeta sequencing after a pre-transplant mixed lymphocyte reaction and then tracked in post-transplant blood. As an antigen-independent comparator for the donor-reactive sequences, third party-reactive TCRbeta sequences from pre-transplant MLRs were identified as well. Three of the eight recipients were HCV-positive; the others were transplanted for non-autoimmune, non-viral indications. The subjects received no induction therapy and were kept on standard immunosuppression until randomization at 12-24 months post-transplant. Tolerance was defined as complete immunosuppression withdrawal for at least one year with no rise in liver enzymes beyond twice the upper limit of normal. Blood samples were collected pre-transplant, pre-randomization before withdrawal, and post-randomization after either complete withdrawal or failed withdrawal. A cohort of 8 liver transplant recipients was studied, of whom 3 were classified as tolerant and 5 as non-tolerant. Points the paper makes about the study in general: Since no allograft tissue specimens were available, donor-reactive T cells may have migrated into the graft instead of being deleted. A greater decline was seen for donor-reactive sequences than for third party-reactive sequences, suggesting partial antigen-specific deletion unrelated to withdrawal success. Once repertoire turnover was taken into account, donor-reactive detection showed a significant reduction for CD4 in 7 of 8 subjects and for CD8 in 8 of 8. The conclusions were preliminary, being limited by small, heterogeneous patient numbers and by non-standardized post-transplant time points. A significant post-transplant decrease in circulating donor-reactive CD4 TCRbeta sequences was observed in most of the 8 subjects, irrespective of tolerance or HCV status. In two subjects, low numbers of available donor cells limited the measurable donor-reactive repertoire.

According to the germline V gene (reference sequence), CDR1 reads MNHEY and CDR2 reads SMNVEV. The V end loses 5 bases and the J end loses 4 bases, and a stretch of 14 bases separates them. Its CDR3 holds 14 amino acids, cysteine through phenylalanine. The CDR3 DNA has 42 bases and is translated from base 1. Remarks on this clone: Its antigen specificity is not known. The input lacks base qualities; no much larger clone sits a single base away.

Thawed unstimulated PBMCs were stained for CD3, CD4 and CD8 and FACS-sorted into CD3+CD4+ and CD3+CD8+ populations. Each of the 8 studied subjects was randomized to immunosuppression withdrawal. The Qiagen DNeasy Blood and Tissue Kit was used for isolation of genomic DNA. High-throughput TCRbeta CDR3 sequencing of frozen genomic DNA was performed by immunoSEQ, including PCR amplification, mapping, bias correction and internal controls. Concerning the study's data processing: Only productive rearrangements were retained, and each unique TCRbeta sequence was defined by its CDR3 nucleotide sequence together with its V and J gene. Donor-reactive sequences required at least 5-fold expansion in CFSE-low cells versus unstimulated pre-transplant cells and at least 0.01% frequency. Per-subject minimum frequency thresholds, based on the lowest-template unstimulated sample, ensured at least 90% detection power. Jensen-Shannon divergence between the top 1000 TCRbeta sequences after and before transplant was used to measure repertoire turnover. Changes in detection of donor-reactive sequences were assessed with two-sided Fisher's exact tests. Sourced from immuneACCESS, this table was stored by TCRdb with only in-frame sequences that have V and J called. A share of the clones is absent; for the studies checked, an unresolved V gene accounts for under half, and the remainder has no known explanation. The V and J calls and clone size come from that table; D and trimming were worked out from the DNA. The sample table contains fewer than 20,000 clones; only one count was recorded for approximately 92% of them. Of the sample, 10% to 15% is held by the ten largest clones.

Specimen: CD8+ T cells from blood, collected around 42 months after liver transplant. The TCR originated in a human patient who received a liver transplant. After a transplant, certain T cells may trace back to the graft donor. The V and J genes are TRBV27 and TRBJ1-2, with a tentative D gene TRBD1 over 5 matching bases. The DNA sequence is given as TGTGCCAGCAGTCCCCACCGGGGCAGCTATGGCTACACCTTC. Translated, this is CASSPHRGSYGYTF.